This T cell receptor (beta chain) derives from a study of blood T cells in healthy people across ages. Germline V gene sequence: CDR1 SQVTM, CDR2 ANQGSEA. The V and J ends lost 1 base and 11 bases respectively, with 20 bases between them. CDR3 length: 14 residues. The authors ran a second PCR of about 6 to 11 cycles using a sample-barcoded 5' primer and a J-beta primer mix. TCRdb independently ran MiXCR on the 5' RACE reads; one entry per CDR3 protein. Here the sample spans 1.5 million to 1.8 million distinct CDR3 sequences, roughly 43% being singletons. Material for sequencing was blood. This sequence was found in a woman aged 18-35 years in good health. The chain couples TRBV29-1 to TRBJ2-5; D could derive from TRBD1 or TRBD2 (5 bases each). CDR3 in amino acids: CSVEGRDPSNEQYF. CDR3 nucleotides: TGCAGCGTTGAAGGTCGGGACCCTTCCAATGAGCAGTACTTC.